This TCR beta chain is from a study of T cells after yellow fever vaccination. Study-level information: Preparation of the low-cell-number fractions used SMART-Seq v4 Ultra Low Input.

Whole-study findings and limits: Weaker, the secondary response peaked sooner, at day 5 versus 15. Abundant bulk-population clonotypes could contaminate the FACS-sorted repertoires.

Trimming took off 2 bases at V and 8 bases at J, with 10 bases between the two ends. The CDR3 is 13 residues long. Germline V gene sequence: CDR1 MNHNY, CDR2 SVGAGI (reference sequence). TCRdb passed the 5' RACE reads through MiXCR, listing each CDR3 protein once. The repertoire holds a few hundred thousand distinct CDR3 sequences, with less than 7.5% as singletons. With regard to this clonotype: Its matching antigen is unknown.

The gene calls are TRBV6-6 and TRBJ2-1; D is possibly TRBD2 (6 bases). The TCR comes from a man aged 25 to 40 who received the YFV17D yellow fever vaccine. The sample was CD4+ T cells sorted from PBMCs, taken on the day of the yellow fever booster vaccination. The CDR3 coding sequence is TGTGCCAGCAGTTACGAACGGGACTATGAGCAGTTCTTC. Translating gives CASSYERDYEQFF.